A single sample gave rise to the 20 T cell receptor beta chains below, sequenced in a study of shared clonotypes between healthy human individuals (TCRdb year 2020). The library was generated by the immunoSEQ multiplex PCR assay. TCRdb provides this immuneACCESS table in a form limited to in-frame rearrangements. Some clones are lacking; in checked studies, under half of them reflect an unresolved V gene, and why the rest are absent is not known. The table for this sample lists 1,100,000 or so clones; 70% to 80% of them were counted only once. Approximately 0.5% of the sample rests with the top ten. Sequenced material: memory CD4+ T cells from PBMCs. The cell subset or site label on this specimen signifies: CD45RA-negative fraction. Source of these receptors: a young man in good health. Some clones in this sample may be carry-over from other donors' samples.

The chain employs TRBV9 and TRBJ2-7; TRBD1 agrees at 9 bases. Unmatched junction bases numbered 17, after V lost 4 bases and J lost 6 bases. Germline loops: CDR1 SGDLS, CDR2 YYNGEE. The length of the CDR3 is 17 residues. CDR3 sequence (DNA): TGTGCCAGCAGCCCACGGGCGGGACAGGGAGGTCGAAGCGAGCAGTACTTC. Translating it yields CASSPRAGQGGRSEQYF. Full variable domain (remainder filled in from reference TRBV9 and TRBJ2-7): DSGVTQTPKHLITATGQRVTLRCSPRSGDLSVYWYQQSLDQGLQFLIQYYNGEERAKGNILERFSAQQFPDLHSELNLSSLELGDSALYFCASSPRAGQGGRSEQYFGPGTRLTVT.

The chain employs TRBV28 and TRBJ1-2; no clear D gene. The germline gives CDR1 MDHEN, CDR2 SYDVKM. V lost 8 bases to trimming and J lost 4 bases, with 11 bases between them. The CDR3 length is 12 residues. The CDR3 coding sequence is TGTGCCAGCCAGCGGGAGGCCTATGGCTACACCTTC. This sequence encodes CASQREAYGYTF.

CDR3 coding DNA: TGTGCCAGTAGTACCAACCCTTCACCGGGCTATGGCTACACCTTC. This translates into CASSTNPSPGYGYTF. The chain recombines TRBV19 with TRBJ1-2; D gene ambiguous. The CDR3 consists of 15 residues. Trimming shortened V by 4 bases and J by 4 bases, and 16 bases separated the two germline ends. CDR1 and CDR2 (germline): LNHDA, SQIVND (reference sequence).

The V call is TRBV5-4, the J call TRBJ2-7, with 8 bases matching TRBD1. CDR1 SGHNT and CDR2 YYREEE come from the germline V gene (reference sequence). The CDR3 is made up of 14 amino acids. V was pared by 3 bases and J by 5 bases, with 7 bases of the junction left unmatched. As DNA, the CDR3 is TGTGCCAGCAGCTCGACAGGGGCCGTCGACGAGCAGTACTTC. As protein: CASSSTGAVDEQYF.

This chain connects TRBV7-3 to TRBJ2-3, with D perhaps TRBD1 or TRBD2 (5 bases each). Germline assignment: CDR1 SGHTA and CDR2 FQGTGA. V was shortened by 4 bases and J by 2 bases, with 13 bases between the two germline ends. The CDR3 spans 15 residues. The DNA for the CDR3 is TGTGCCAGCAGCTGGGGACCCCTTAACACAGATACGCAGTATTTT. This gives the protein CASSWGPLNTDTQYF.

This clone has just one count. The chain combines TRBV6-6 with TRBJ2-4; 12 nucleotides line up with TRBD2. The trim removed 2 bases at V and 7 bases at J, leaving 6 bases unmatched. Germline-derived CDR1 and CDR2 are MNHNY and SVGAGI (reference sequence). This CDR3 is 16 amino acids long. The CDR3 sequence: CASSYNPTSGSNIQYF. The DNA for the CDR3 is TGTGCCAGCAGTTACAATCCGACTAGCGGGAGTAACATTCAGTACTTC.

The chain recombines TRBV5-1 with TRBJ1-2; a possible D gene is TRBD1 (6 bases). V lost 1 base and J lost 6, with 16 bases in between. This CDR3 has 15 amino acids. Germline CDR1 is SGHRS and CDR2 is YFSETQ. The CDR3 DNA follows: TGCGCCAGCAGCTTGAGTCTACAGGGACTTAATGGCTACACCTTC. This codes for CASSLSLQGLNGYTF.

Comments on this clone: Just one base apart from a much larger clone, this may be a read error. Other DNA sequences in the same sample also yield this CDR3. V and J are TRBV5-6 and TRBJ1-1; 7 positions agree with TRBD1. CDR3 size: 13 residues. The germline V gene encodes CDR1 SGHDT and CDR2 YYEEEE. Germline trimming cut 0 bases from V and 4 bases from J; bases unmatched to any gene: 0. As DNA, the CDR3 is TGTGCCAGCAGCTTGGACAGGGGCACTGAAGCTTTCTTT. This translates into CASSLDRGTEAFF.

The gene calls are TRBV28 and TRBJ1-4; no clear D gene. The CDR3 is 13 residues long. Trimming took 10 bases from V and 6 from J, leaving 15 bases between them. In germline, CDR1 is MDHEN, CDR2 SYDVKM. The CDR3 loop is CAIQLGGDEKLFF. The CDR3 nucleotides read TGTGCCATACAACTAGGCGGGGATGAAAAACTGTTTTTT.

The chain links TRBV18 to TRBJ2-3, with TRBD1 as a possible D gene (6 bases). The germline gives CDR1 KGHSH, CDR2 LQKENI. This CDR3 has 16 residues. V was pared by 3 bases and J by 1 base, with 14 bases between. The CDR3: CASSPLMTGGTDTQYF. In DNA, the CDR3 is TGTGCCAGCTCACCCCTCATGACAGGAGGCACAGATACGCAGTATTTT.

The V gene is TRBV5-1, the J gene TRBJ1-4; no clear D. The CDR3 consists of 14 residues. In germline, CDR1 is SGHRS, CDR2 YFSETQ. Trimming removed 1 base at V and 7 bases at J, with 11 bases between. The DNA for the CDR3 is TGCGCCAGCAGCTTGATGTGGGCGGGTGAAAAACTGTTTTTT. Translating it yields CASSLMWAGEKLFF. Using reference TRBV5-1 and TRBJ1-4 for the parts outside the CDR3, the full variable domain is KAGVTQTPRYLIKTRGQQVTLSCSPISGHRSVSWYQQTPGQGLQFLFEYFSETQRNKGNFPGRFSGRQFSNSRSEMNVSTLELGDSALYLCASSLMWAGEKLFFGSGTQLSVL.

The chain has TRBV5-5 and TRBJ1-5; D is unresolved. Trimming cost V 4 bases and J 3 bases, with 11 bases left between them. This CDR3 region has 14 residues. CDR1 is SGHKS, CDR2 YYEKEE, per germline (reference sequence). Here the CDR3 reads CASSPLEINQPQHF. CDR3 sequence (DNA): TGTGCCAGCAGCCCCCTGGAGATCAATCAGCCCCAGCATTTT.

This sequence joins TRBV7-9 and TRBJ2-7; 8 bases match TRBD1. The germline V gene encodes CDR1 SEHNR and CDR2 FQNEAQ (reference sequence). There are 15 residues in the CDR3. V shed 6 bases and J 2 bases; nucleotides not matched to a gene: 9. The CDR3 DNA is TGTGCCAGCAGGCACGACAGGGGTAATACCTACGAGCAGTACTTC. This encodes CASRHDRGNTYEQYF.

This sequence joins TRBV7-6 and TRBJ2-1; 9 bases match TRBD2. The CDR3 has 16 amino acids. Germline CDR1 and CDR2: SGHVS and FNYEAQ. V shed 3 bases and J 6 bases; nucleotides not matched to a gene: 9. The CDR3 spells CASSFISGGIPNEQFF. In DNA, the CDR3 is TGTGCCAGCAGCTTCATCAGCGGGGGGATCCCCAATGAGCAGTTCTTC.

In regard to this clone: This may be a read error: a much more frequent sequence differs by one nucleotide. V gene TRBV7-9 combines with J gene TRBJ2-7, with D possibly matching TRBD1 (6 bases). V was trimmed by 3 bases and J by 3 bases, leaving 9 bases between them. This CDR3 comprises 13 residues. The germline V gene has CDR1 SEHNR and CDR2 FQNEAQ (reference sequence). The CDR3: CASSFGTNYEQYF. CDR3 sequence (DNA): TGTGCCAGCAGCTTCGGGACAAACTACGAGCAGTACTTC.

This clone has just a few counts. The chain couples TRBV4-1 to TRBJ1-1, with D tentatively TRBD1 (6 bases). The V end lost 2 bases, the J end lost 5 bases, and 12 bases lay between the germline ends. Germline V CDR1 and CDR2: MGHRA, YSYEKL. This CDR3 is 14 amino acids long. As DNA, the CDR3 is TGCGCCAGCAGCCAACCGAGCACAGGGACTGAAGCTTTCTTT. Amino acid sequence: CASSQPSTGTEAFF.

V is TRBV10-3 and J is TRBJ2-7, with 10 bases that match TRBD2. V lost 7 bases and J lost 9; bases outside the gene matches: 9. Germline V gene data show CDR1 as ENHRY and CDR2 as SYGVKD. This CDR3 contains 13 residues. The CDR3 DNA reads TGTGCCATCAATTCGGAGCGGGAGGGAGGGCAGTACTTC. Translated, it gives CAINSEREGGQYF.

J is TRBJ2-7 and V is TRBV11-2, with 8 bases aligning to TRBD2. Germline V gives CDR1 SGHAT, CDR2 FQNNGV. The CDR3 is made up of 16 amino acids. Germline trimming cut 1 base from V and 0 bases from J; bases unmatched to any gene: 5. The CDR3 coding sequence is TGTGCCAGCAGCTTAGCCCTAGCGGGCGTCTCCTACGAGCAGTACTTC. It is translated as CASSLALAGVSYEQYF.

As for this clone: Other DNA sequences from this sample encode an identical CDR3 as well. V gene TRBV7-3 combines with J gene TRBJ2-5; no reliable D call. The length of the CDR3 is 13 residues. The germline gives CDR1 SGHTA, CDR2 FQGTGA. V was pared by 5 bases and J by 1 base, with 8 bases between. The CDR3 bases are TGTGCCAGCAGCCGAACTTCCCAAGAGACCCAGTACTTC. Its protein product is CASSRTSQETQYF.

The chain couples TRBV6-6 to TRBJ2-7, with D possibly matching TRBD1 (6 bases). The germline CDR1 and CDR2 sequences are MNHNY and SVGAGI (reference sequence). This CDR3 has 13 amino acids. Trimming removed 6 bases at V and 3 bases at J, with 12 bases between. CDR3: CASSLQGYYEQYF. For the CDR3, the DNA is TGTGCCAGCAGCCTACAGGGATACTACGAGCAGTACTTC.